This T cell receptor (beta chain) emerged from a study of blood T cell repertoires in COVID-19. Study at large: Samples came from the United States, Italy and Spain, spanning acute and convalescent COVID-19. T cells, B-cell-depleted T cells, or PBMCs provided the cDNA or gDNA that served as material.

This clone was seen only once. Per the germline V gene, CDR1 is MGHDK and CDR2 is SYGVNS. The trim removed 4 bases at V and 4 bases at J, leaving 7 bases unmatched. The CDR3 is made up of 15 amino acids. Per the original methods: Amplification of reference gene primers was used by the study to estimate nucleated cell counts. Here immunoSEQ multiplex PCR was the method, and the copy in TCRdb shows in-frame clones only, minus some. V, J and clone size reflect that table, while D and trimming were determined from the DNA. The table has 130,000 to 150,000 clones, about 90% seen once. This chain links TRBV25-1 with TRBJ1-2; TRBD1 matches 9 bases. The source of this sequence is a human donor in a cohort sampled during active COVID-19. Specimen: peripheral blood. CDR3 DNA: TGTGCCAGCAGTGGTTCGGGACAGGGCGTCTATGGCTACACCTTC. It codes for CASSGSGQGVYGYTF.